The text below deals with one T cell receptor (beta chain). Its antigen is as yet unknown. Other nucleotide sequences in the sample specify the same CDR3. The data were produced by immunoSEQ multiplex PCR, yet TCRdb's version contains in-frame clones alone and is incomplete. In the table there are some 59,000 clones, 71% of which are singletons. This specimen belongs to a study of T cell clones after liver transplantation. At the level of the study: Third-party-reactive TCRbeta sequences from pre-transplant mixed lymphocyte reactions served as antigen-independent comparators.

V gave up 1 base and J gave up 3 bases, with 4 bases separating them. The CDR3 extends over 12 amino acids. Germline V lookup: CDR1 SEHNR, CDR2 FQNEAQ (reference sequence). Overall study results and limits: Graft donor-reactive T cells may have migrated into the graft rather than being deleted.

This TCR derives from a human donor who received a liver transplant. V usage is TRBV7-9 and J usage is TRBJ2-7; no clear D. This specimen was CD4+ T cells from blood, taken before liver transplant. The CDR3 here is CASSLGDYEQYF. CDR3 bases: TGTGCCAGCAGCTTAGGAGACTACGAGCAGTACTTC.